Only a few counts were recorded for the clone carrying this T cell receptor beta chain. The data were taken from a study of blood T cell repertoires in COVID-19. Study as a whole: Spain, Italy and the United States supplied samples that represented acute and convalescent COVID-19. Sources were T cells, B-cell-depleted T cells, or PBMCs; the material itself was cDNA or gDNA.

In the authors' methods: Reference gene primers were amplified, and this amplification served to estimate nucleated cell counts. Clones were read by immunoSEQ multiplex PCR, and TCRdb kept only the in-frame ones, dropping some. That table gives V, J and clone size, and the DNA gave D and trimming. The data show about 180,000 clones, with approximately 89% seen just once and approximately 4% held by the top ten. V dropped 3 bases and J dropped 4; count of bases not matched to a gene: 1. The CDR3 runs 14 residues. Per germline, CDR1 SGHNT and CDR2 YYREEE (reference sequence). Specimen: peripheral blood. This clonotype was obtained from a woman aged 30 to 39 with acute or convalescent COVID-19. V usage is TRBV5-4 and J usage is TRBJ1-6; TRBD1 aligns across 7 bases. The chain's CDR3 is CASSWDRYNSPLHF. CDR3 in DNA: TGTGCCAGCAGCTGGGACAGATATAATTCACCCCTCCACTTT. The full variable domain, completed using reference TRBV5-4 and TRBJ1-6, is ETGVTQSPTHLIKTRGQQVTLRCSSQSGHNTVSWYQQALGQGPQFIFQYYREEENGRGNFPPRFSGLQFPNYSSELNVNALELDDSALYLCASSWDRYNSPLHFGNGTRLTVT.